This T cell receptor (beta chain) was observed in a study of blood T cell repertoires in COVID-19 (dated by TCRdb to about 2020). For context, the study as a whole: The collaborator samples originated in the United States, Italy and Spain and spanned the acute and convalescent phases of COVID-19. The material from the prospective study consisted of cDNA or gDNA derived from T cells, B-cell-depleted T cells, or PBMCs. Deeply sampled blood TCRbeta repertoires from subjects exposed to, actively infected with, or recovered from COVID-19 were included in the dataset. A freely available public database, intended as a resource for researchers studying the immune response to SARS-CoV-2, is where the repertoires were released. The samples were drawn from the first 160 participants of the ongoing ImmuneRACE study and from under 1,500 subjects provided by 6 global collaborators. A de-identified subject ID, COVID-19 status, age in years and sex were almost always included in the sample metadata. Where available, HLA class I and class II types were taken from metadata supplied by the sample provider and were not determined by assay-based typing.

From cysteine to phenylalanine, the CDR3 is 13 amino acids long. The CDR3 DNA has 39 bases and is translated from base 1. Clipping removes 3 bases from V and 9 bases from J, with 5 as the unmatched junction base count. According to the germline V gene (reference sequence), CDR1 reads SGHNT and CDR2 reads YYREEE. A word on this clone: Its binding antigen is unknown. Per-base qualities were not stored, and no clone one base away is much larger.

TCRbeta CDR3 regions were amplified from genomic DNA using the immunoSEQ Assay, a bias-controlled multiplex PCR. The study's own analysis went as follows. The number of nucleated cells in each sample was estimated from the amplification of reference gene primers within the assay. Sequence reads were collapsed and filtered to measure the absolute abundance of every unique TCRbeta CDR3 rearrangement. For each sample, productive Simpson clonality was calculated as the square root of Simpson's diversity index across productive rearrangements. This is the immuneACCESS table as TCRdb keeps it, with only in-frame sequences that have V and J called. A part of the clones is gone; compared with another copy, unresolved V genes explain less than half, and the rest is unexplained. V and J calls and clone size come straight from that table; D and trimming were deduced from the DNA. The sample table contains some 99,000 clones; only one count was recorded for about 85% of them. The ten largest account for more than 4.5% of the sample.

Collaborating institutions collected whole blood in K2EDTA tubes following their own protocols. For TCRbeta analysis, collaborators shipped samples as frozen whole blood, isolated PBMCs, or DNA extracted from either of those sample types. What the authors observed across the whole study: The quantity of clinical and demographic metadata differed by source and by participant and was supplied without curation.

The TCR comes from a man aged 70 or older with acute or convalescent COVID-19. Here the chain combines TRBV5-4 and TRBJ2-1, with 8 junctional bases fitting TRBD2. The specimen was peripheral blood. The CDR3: CASSSRGAGEQFF. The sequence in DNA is TGTGCCAGCAGCTCGCGGGGGGCGGGTGAGCAGTTCTTC.